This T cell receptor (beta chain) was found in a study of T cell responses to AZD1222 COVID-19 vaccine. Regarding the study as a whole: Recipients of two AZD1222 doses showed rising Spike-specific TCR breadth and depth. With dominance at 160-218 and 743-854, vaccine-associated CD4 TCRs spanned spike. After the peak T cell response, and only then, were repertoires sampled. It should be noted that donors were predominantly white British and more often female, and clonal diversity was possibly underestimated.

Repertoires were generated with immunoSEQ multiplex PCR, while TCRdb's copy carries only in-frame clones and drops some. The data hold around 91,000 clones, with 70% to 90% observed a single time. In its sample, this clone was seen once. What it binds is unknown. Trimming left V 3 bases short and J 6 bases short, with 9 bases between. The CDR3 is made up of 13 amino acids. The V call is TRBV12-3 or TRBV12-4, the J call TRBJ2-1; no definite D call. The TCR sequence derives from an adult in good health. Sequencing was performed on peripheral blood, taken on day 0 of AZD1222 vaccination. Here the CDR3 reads CASSFPQGNEQFF. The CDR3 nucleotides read TGTGCCAGCAGTTTTCCACAAGGCAATGAGCAGTTCTTC.